Each of the 12 T cell receptor beta chains below was sequenced from the same sample in a study of T cells in Graves' hyperthyroidism and ophthalmopathy. Amplified regions were TCR beta CDR3 sequences from RNA transcripts. First-round RT-PCR with HTBI primers amplified the TCR CDR3 region. In TCRdb, the multiplex PCR reads were re-called with MiXCR into one record per CDR3 protein. The sample includes 600,000 to 850,000 distinct CDR3 sequences, around 20% of them seen just once. The specimen was blood. These receptors were obtained from a woman between 50 and 59 years old with Graves' hyperthyroidism that later progressed to Graves' ophthalmopathy.

This clonotype came up a few times. This rearrangement joins TRBV18 to TRBJ1-4; TRBD1 aligns across 7 bases. V shed 2 bases and J 8 bases; nucleotides not matched to a gene: 11. The germline gives CDR1 KGHSH, CDR2 LQKENI. This CDR3 contains 16 residues. CDR3 nucleotide sequence: TGTGCCAGCTCACCAGAGCTGGGGACAGTTGGGGAAAAACTGTTTTTT. Translated: CASSPELGTVGEKLFF.

The chain couples TRBV7-6 to TRBJ2-3; 7 nucleotides agree with TRBD2. CDR1 is SGHVS, CDR2 FNYEAQ, per germline. The CDR3 is made up of 16 amino acids. With V trimmed by 5 bases and J by 2 bases, 10 bases remained unmatched. The CDR3 region is CASSPRSGIYTDTQYF. The CDR3 nucleotides read TGTGCCAGCAGCCCCCGGAGCGGGATCTACACAGATACGCAGTATTTT.

CDR3 in amino acids: CASSSTSGLANTGELFF. The CDR3 DNA follows: TGTGCCAGCAGCTCCACCTCGGGGCTCGCTAACACCGGGGAGCTGTTTTTT. The chain combines TRBV9 with TRBJ2-2, with D perhaps matching TRBD1 or TRBD2 (5 bases each). This CDR3 has 17 amino acids. V gave up 4 bases and J gave up 2 bases, with 18 bases separating them. Germline V gene data show CDR1 as SGDLS and CDR2 as YYNGEE.

On this clonotype itself: Germline is not matched at one junction end, which may reflect a read error. The rearrangement links TRBV12-3 or TRBV12-4 to TRBJ2-3; possible D gene TRBD2, 6 bases. This CDR3 is 15 amino acids long. The CDR3 nucleotides read TGTGCCAGCAGTCGCCGGGGGTTTGGCACAGATGCGCAGTATTTT. This codes for CASSRRGFGTDAQYF.

This clonotype was observed many times. J is TRBJ1-4 and V is TRBV18; no clear D gene. The CDR3 has 14 amino acids. Per germline, CDR1 KGHSH and CDR2 LQKENI. Trimming removed 2 bases from V and 4 bases from J, with 8 bases in between. CDR3 bases: TGTGCCAGCTCACCAGGGTTCGGTAATGAAAAACTGTTTTTT. This translates into CASSPGFGNEKLFF.

About this clonotype itself: With a much larger clone just one base away, this may be a read error. The J gene is TRBJ2-2, the V gene TRBV5-1, with 8 positions matching TRBD1. CDR1 and CDR2 (germline): SGHRS, YFSETQ. The CDR3 is 15 residues long. CDR3 sequence (DNA): TGCGCCAGCAGCCGATCCGGGACAGGTCCCGGGGAGCTGTCTTTT. This sequence encodes CASSRSGTGPGELSF.

The CDR3 here is CATSRSPANTGELFF. As DNA, the CDR3 is TGTGCCACCAGCAGGTCTCCCGCGAACACCGGGGAGCTGTTTTTT. The chain couples TRBV15 to TRBJ2-2, with no clear D. Trimming pared 3 bases from V and 0 bases from J, leaving 8 bases between. The CDR3 length is 15 residues. The germline V gene has CDR1 LNHNV and CDR2 YYDKDF (reference sequence).

This chain connects TRBV25-1 to TRBJ2-3, with TRBD1 identical over 10 bases. Germline CDR1 and CDR2: MGHDK and SYGVNS. The ends lost 0 bases at V and 5 bases at J; junction bases unmatched: 8. This CDR3 is 17 amino acids long. The CDR3, as DNA: TGTGCCAGCAGTGAATACCCCGGGACAGGGGTGGAAGATACGCAGTATTTT. Translation: CASSEYPGTGVEDTQYF.

The table lists this clonotype with many counts. V usage is TRBV18 and J usage is TRBJ2-7; 7 bases line up with TRBD1. The length of the CDR3 is 14 residues. V was clipped by 5 bases and J by 3 bases; unmatched bases: 7. Per germline, CDR1 KGHSH and CDR2 LQKENI. Here the CDR3 reads CASSSRDRYYEQYF. In DNA form, the CDR3 reads TGTGCCAGCTCATCACGGGACAGATACTACGAGCAGTACTTC.

This rearrangement joins TRBV4-1 to TRBJ1-3, with unresolved D. Germline loops: CDR1 MGHRA, CDR2 YSYEKL. The CDR3 spans 18 residues. The germline V and J ends were trimmed by 0 bases and 0 bases, with 15 bases remaining between them. The CDR3 DNA sequence: TGCGCCAGCAGCCAAGAAGTACGGCGGACCACCTCTGGAAACACCATATATTTT. Protein sequence: CASSQEVRRTTSGNTIYF.

The rearrangement joins TRBV5-1 to TRBJ2-1; TRBD2 aligns across 15 bases. CDR1 and CDR2 (germline): SGHRS, YFSETQ. Unmatched junction bases numbered 10, after V lost 4 bases and J lost 8 bases. The CDR3 spans 17 residues. Written as DNA, the CDR3 is TGCGCCAGCAGCCTCCTAGGACTAGCGGGGGGGAGCGATGAGCAGTTCTTC. It yields the protein CASSLLGLAGGSDEQFF.

This clonotype was observed a handful of times. The chain's CDR3 is CASSNPLSTSQTYEQYF. DNA of the CDR3: TGTGCCAGCAGCAATCCTCTTTCAACCTCACAAACCTACGAGCAGTACTTC. The rearrangement uses TRBV7-9 and TRBJ2-7; D uncertain. The CDR3 totals 17 residues. Trimming stripped 5 bases from V and 2 bases from J, with 22 bases between. Germline CDR1 SEHNR, CDR2 FQNEAQ (reference sequence).